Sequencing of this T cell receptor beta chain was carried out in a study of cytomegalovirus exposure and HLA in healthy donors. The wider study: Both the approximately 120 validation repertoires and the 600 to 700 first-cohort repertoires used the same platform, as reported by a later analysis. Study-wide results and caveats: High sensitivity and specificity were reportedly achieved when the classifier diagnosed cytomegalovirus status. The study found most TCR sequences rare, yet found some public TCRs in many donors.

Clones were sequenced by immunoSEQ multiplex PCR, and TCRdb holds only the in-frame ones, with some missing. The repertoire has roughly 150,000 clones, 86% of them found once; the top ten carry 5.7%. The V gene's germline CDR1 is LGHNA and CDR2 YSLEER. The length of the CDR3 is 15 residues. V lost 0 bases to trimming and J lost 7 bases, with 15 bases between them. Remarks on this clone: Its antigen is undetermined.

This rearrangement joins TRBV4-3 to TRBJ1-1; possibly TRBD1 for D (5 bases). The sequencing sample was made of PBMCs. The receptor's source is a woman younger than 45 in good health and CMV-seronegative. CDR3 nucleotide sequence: TGCGCCAGCAGCCAAGATCGACGGGGTAGGGGTGAAGCTTTCTTT. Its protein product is CASSQDRRGRGEAFF.